Sequencing of this T cell receptor (beta chain) was carried out in a study of T cells after posttransplantation cyclophosphamide. Findings of the study overall: After PTCy, TRB diversity resembled that of CNI/methotrexate controls. Donor-recipient repertoire similarity was low at 1-2 months, rising over year one.

Libraries were prepared by immunoSEQ multiplex PCR; TCRdb keeps only in-frame clonotypes and omits some of them. The table records 25,000 to 35,000 clones, about nine tenths of them present only once. This CDR3 has 18 residues. Germline lookup yields CDR1 LNHDA and CDR2 SQIVND (reference sequence). V was clipped by 4 bases and J by 3 bases; unmatched bases: 16. Cells defined as naive were viable CD3+CD4+ or CD3+CD8+ and CCR7+CD45RA+CD45RO-CD95-CD27+CD28+. This clone was seen once. Its cognate antigen is unknown. The chain has TRBV19 and TRBJ2-3, with TRBD2 matching 7 bases. The receptor was isolated from a woman aged 60-70 years in good health, CMV-negative, and a related stem cell transplant donor. Input material: naive CD4+ T cells sorted from PBMCs. DNA for the CDR3: TGTGCCAGTAGTACAAGAGGTAGGGGCGGGAGAGATACAGATACGCAGTATTTT. Protein: CASSTRGRGGRDTDTQYF.